Detailed here is one TCR beta chain. Germline CDR1 is SGHNT and CDR2 is YYREEE (reference sequence). The CDR3 sequence is 16 residues long. Germline trimming cut 5 bases from V and 6 bases from J; bases unmatched to any gene: 14. Sequencing was performed with immunoSEQ multiplex PCR; in TCRdb, only in-frame clones are kept and a portion is missing. The sample holds 720,000 or so clones, 75% to 90% seen once. The data were taken from a study of shared T cell receptors in the human thymus. These data were also reused for a study on human thymus T cells. According to that study: Thymus tissue was removed during corrective cardiac surgery. Thymic and blood repertoires appeared to show biased V and J gene usage. Highly overlapping thymic repertoires in unrelated individuals were reported by related research.

The receptor was derived from a girl less than two years old with a congenital heart defect. The sample comprised thymocytes. This chain connects TRBV5-4 to TRBJ2-7, with TRBD1 identical over 10 bases. The CDR3, as DNA: TGTGCCAGCAGTTACTTATCCGGGACAGGGGTAGGCGAGCAGTACTTC. Its translation: CASSYLSGTGVGEQYF.